This T cell receptor (beta chain) was profiled in a study of shared clonotypes between healthy human individuals. This was a deep-level run. Per the original data handling: Junction-only immunoSEQ data arrived without quality scores, meaning filtering differed. Assay used: immunoSEQ multiplex PCR; TCRdb lists only in-frame clones, some missing. The V and J calls and the clone size are those of that table, but D and trimming were determined from the DNA. The sample records about 490,000 clones, about 82% being singletons. The junction had 6 bases not matched to a gene; V was cut back by 5 bases and J by 5 bases. Germline-derived CDR1 and CDR2 are SGHVS and FNYEAQ. The CDR3 contains 15 residues.

This chain joins TRBV7-6 and TRBJ2-7, with TRBD2 matching 13 bases. Specimen: PBMCs. This clonotype originated in a middle-aged woman in good health. Some clones in this sample may be carry-over from other donors' samples. Here the CDR3 reads CASSKRTSGSNEQYF. In DNA form, the CDR3 reads TGTGCCAGCAGCAAACGGACTAGCGGGAGCAACGAGCAGTACTTC.